There are a few counts of the clone carrying this T cell receptor (beta chain). Its target is not known. These data originate in a study of identical twins. Template switching added a universal primer site; cDNA carried unique molecular identifiers. A single record per CDR3 protein comes from TCRdb applying MiXCR to the 5' RACE reads. The sample has roughly 570,000 distinct CDR3 sequences; roughly 9.9% are singletons. Study findings and constraints: Weaker excess twin sharing was observed in beta out-of-frame sequences. Conclusions were drawn cross-sectionally by statistical analysis, without following the same donors.

Looked up from germline, CDR1 is SQVTM and CDR2 is ANQGSEA. The junction had 6 bases not matched to a gene; V was cut back by 1 base and J by 0 bases. The CDR3 covers 15 residues. This sample was also put to use in a study of yellow fever vaccine responses in identical twins. From that second work: Reported findings indicate that twins' vaccine T cell responses seemed partially convergent, partially personalized.

Source material: PBMCs. The chain joins TRBV29-1 to TRBJ2-7; 7 nucleotides agree with TRBD2. This clonotype was sampled from a woman between 18 and 30 years old in good health. The CDR3 here is CSVEAPGGSSYEQYF. CDR3 DNA: TGCAGCGTTGAAGCTCCGGGCGGGAGCTCCTACGAGCAGTACTTC.